This T cell receptor (beta chain) is drawn from a study of beta chain features in type 1 diabetes. The study's findings and limits: For Type 1 diabetes patients, all four CD4+ subsets carried TCRB CDR3s that were moderately but significantly shorter.

The CDR3 is 14 residues long. Trimming shortened V by 0 bases and J by 13 bases, and 19 bases separated the two germline ends. Looked up from germline, CDR1 is SGHRS and CDR2 is YFSETQ. The authors took one heparinised blood draw, averaging about 120 mL, from each donor. About this clone: The antigen is not known.

Expressed TCRB transcripts were sequenced because the entire RNA isolate underwent reverse transcription. Clones were read by immunoSEQ multiplex PCR, and TCRdb kept only the in-frame ones, dropping some. The sample consists of approximately 270,000 clones, more than 13% of them appearing once. This TCR was sampled from a man aged 30 to 45 with type 1 diabetes. Sequenced input: naive CD4+ T cells from blood. The chain combines TRBV5-1 with TRBJ1-2; no reliable D call. CDR3 protein: CASSLASGRPSVTF. DNA of the CDR3: TGCGCCAGCAGCTTGGCCAGTGGCAGGCCCTCCGTCACCTTC.